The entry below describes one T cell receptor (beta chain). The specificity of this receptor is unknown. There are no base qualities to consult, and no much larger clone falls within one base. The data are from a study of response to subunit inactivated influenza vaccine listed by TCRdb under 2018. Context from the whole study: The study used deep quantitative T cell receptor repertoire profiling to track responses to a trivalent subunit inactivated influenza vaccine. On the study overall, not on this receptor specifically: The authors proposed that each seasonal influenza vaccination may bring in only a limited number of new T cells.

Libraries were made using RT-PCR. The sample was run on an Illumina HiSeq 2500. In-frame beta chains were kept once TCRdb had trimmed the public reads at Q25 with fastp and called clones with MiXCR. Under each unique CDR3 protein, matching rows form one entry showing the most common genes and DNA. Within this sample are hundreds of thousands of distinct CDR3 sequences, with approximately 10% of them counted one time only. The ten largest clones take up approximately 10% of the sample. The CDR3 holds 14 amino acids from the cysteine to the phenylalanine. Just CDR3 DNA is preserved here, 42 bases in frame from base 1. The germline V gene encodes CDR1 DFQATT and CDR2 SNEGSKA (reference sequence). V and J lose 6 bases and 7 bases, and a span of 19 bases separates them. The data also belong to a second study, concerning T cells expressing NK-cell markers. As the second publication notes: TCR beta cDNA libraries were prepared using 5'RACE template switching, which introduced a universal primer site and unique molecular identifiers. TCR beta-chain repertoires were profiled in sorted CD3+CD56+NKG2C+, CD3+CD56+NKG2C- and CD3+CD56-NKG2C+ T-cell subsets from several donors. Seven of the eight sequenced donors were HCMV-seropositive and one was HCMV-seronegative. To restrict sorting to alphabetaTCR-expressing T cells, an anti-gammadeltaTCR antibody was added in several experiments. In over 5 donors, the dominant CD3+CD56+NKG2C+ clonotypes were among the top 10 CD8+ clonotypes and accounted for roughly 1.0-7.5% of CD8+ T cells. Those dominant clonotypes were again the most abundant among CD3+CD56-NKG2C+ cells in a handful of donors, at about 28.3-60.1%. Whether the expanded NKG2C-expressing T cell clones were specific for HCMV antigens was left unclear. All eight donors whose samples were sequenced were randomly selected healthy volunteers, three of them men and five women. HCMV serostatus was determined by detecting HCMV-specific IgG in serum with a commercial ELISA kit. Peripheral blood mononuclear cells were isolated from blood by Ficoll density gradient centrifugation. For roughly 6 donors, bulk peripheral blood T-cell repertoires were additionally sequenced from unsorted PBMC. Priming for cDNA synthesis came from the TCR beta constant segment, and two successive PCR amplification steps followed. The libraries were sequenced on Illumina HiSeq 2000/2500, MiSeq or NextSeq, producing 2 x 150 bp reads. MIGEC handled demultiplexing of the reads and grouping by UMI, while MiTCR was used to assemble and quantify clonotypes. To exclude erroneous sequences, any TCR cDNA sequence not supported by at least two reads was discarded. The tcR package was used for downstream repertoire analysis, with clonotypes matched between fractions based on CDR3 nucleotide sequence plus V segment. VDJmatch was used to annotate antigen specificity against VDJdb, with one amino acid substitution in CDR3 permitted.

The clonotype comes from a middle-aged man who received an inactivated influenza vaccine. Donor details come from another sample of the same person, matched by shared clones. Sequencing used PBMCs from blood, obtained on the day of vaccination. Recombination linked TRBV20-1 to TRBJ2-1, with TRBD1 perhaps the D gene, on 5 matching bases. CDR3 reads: CSADTDITKNEQFF. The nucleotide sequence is TGCAGTGCGGACACAGATATAACCAAAAATGAGCAGTTCTTC.